These 15 T cell receptor beta chains share one sample of origin, sequenced in a study of identifying expanded T cells in peripheral blood. Libraries were prepared by immunoSEQ multiplex PCR; TCRdb keeps only in-frame clonotypes and omits some of them. The sample lists 60,000 to 80,000 clones; 85% to 90% were seen once. What was sequenced was blood. The source of these receptors is a person aged 18 to 70 in good health.

The rearrangement uses TRBV4-1 and TRBJ1-3, with D uncertain. The CDR3 is made up of 15 amino acids. Deletions cut 1 base from V and 0 bases from J, with 7 bases between. CDR1 and CDR2 (germline): MGHRA, YSYEKL. CDR3 coding DNA: TGCGCCAGCAGCCAAGCAGAGAGCTCTGGAAACACCATATATTTT. Translated: CASSQAESSGNTIYF.

The chain couples TRBV28 to TRBJ1-1; 12 bases line up with TRBD1. Per germline, CDR1 MDHEN and CDR2 SYDVKM. Unmatched junction bases numbered 6, after V lost 5 bases and J lost 8 bases. CDR3 length: 14 amino acids. CDR3 sequence: CASSVPGTGGEAFF. CDR3 DNA sequence: TGTGCCAGCAGTGTCCCCGGGACAGGGGGCGAAGCTTTCTTT.

This chain links TRBV6-1 with TRBJ2-1; 7 bases agree with TRBD2. Germline loops: CDR1 MNHNS, CDR2 SASEGT. Trimming removed 7 bases from V and 5 bases from J; junction bases left unmatched: 8. The CDR3 sequence is 14 residues long. Here the CDR3 reads CASTRGGAHNEQFF. The CDR3 DNA sequence: TGTGCCAGCACCCGGGGAGGGGCTCACAATGAGCAGTTCTTC.

This clone was counted a single time. The V and J genes are TRBV6-5 and TRBJ1-4; a possible D gene is TRBD1 (6 bases). CDR3 length: 15 amino acids. Germline assignment: CDR1 MNHEY and CDR2 SVGAGI. V was cut by 5 bases and J by 4 bases, with 14 bases left in between. CDR3 DNA sequence: TGTGCCAGCAGTCCCAAGGCAGGGGATAATGAAAAACTGTTTTTT. Translated, it gives CASSPKAGDNEKLFF.

The chain employs TRBV7-2 and TRBJ2-3; no clear D gene. There are 14 residues in the CDR3. The germline V gene has CDR1 SGHTA and CDR2 FQGNSA. The V gene lost 3 bases and the J gene lost 5 bases, with 12 bases spanning the gap. CDR3 sequence: CASSFNQDIDTQYF. CDR3 nucleotides: TGTGCCAGCAGCTTTAACCAGGATATAGATACGCAGTATTTT.

V gene TRBV19 combines with J gene TRBJ1-4, with D possibly matching TRBD1 (6 bases). V was pared by 3 bases and J by 5 bases, with 13 bases between. CDR1 and CDR2 (germline): LNHDA, SQIVND (reference sequence). The CDR3 consists of 15 residues. CDR3 coding DNA: TGTGCCAGTAGTATCCAACAGGGAACCAATGAAAAACTGTTTTTT. Translation gives CASSIQQGTNEKLFF.

The rearrangement joins TRBV4-1 to TRBJ2-2, with TRBD2 identical over 11 bases. In germline, CDR1 is MGHRA, CDR2 YSYEKL. The CDR3 is 16 residues long. V trimming: 1 base; J trimming: 3 bases; junction bases outside the gene matches: 1. CDR3 region: CASSQVLAGDTGELFF. The DNA for the CDR3 is TGCGCCAGCAGCCAAGTACTAGCGGGAGACACCGGGGAGCTGTTTTTT.

The chain links TRBV7-3 to TRBJ2-7; D not certain. CDR1 is SGHTA and CDR2 is FQGTGA in the germline V gene. The V gene lost 5 bases and the J gene lost 9 bases, with 23 bases spanning the gap. CDR3 length equals 15 residues. In nucleotides, the CDR3 is TGTGCCAGCAGCCTTGAGGCCGCCTGGGGATATCTGCAGTACTTC. Translated, it gives CASSLEAAWGYLQYF.

About this clone: Other DNA sequences in this sample translate to the same CDR3. V and J are TRBV30 and TRBJ1-1; D is undetermined. Germline V lookup: CDR1 GTSNPN, CDR2 SVGIG (reference sequence). Trimming cost V 2 bases and J 4 bases, with 5 bases left between them. The CDR3 runs to 11 residues. CDR3 sequence: CAWSSGTEAFF. The CDR3 DNA sequence: TGTGCCTGGAGTTCAGGCACTGAAGCTTTCTTT.

The chain has TRBV5-4 and TRBJ2-7, with 7 bases matching TRBD2. The CDR3 length is 16 residues. The germline V gene has CDR1 SGHNT and CDR2 YYREEE (reference sequence). V lost 4 bases, J lost 2 bases, and 12 bases stayed unmatched. The CDR3 nucleotides read TGTGCCAGCAGCCACCCAAGCGGGAAAATTCCCTACGAGCAGTACTTC. This encodes CASSHPSGKIPYEQYF.

The chain combines TRBV9 with TRBJ2-3, with 11 positions matching TRBD2. There are 16 residues in the CDR3. CDR1 is SGDLS and CDR2 is YYNGEE in the germline V gene. The V and J ends lost 0 bases and 3 bases, in that order; junction bases with no gene match: 3. The CDR3 spells CASSVARLAGTDTQYF. The CDR3 nucleotides read TGTGCCAGCAGCGTAGCCCGACTAGCGGGGACAGATACGCAGTATTTT.

The chain joins TRBV5-1 to TRBJ2-1, with TRBD1 matching 11 bases. V gave up 0 bases and J gave up 5 bases; unmatched junction bases: 10. Germline V CDR1 and CDR2: SGHRS, YFSETQ. The CDR3 runs 18 residues. The CDR3 DNA reads TGCGCCAGCAGCTTGGTCCTTACGGGACAGGGGGTAGACAATGAGCAGTTCTTC. Translated: CASSLVLTGQGVDNEQFF. The full variable domain, with the rest looked up from reference TRBV5-1 and TRBJ2-1, is KAGVTQTPRYLIKTRGQQVTLSCSPISGHRSVSWYQQTPGQGLQFLFEYFSETQRNKGNFPGRFSGRQFSNSRSEMNVSTLELGDSALYLCASSLVLTGQGVDNEQFFGPGTRLTVL.

For this clone: The same CDR3 arises from other DNA sequences in this sample as well. V gene TRBV4-1 combines with J gene TRBJ1-5; D remains ambiguous. Trimming pared 0 bases from V and 6 bases from J, leaving 6 bases between. The CDR3 is 13 residues long. Germline CDR1 and CDR2: MGHRA and YSYEKL. This CDR3 reads CASSQDTGQPQHF. The DNA of the CDR3 is TGCGCCAGCAGCCAAGATACGGGTCAGCCCCAGCATTTT.

The chain employs TRBV7-3 and TRBJ2-3, with 7 bases fitting TRBD2. This CDR3 has 15 residues. Germline V gene sequence: CDR1 SGHTA, CDR2 FQGTGA. The trim removed 5 bases at V and 11 bases at J, leaving 16 bases unmatched. The CDR3 spells CASSEMGLKDDVQYF. The DNA of the CDR3 is TGTGCCAGCAGCGAAATGGGACTAAAGGACGATGTGCAGTATTTT. The full variable domain, rest sourced from reference TRBV7-3 and TRBJ2-3, is GAGVSQTPSNKVTEKGKYVELRCDPISGHTALYWYRQSLGQGPEFLIYFQGTGAADDSGLPNDRFFAVRPEGSVSTLKIQRTERGDSAVYLCASSEMGLKDDVQYFGPGTRLTVL.

The V gene is TRBV25-1, the J gene TRBJ1-5; perhaps TRBD1 as D (5 bases). V lost 1 base and J 6 bases, leaving 10 bases between the germline ends. Germline CDR1 is MGHDK and CDR2 is SYGVNS. The CDR3 loop spans 14 amino acids. The CDR3 here is CASSEFGGTQPQHF. DNA of the CDR3: TGTGCCAGCAGTGAATTCGGGGGGACTCAGCCCCAGCATTTT.